Below, 29 T cell receptor beta chains from the same sample are listed, as sequenced in a study of blood T cell repertoires in COVID-19. Profiling relied on immunoSEQ multiplex PCR, and the TCRdb table lists in-frame clones only, not all of them. Among tens of thousands of clones listed, more than 75% were seen once. Input material: peripheral blood. These receptors originate from a man between 65 and 85 years old with active or convalescent COVID-19.

This clone has a single count. V is TRBV9 and J is TRBJ2-2; D may be TRBD1 (5 bases). Trimming removed 4 bases from V and 8 bases from J, with 12 bases in between. The germline V gene has CDR1 SGDLS and CDR2 YYNGEE. This CDR3 is built from 13 residues. The CDR3 spells CASSQTGQGELFF. CDR3 sequence (DNA): TGTGCCAGCAGCCAAACAGGTCAAGGGGAGCTGTTTTTT.

This sequence joins TRBV12-3 or TRBV12-4 and TRBJ2-5; 9 nucleotides agree with TRBD1. CDR3 length: 13 amino acids. With V trimmed by 5 bases and J by 5 bases, 3 bases remained unmatched. The CDR3 DNA reads as TGTGCCAGCAGTACAGGGGGCCGGGAGACCCAGTACTTC. Amino acid sequence: CASSTGGRETQYF.

This chain uses TRBV6-2 or TRBV6-3 with TRBJ2-7; a weak D match, TRBD1 (5 bases). From germline, CDR1 is MNHEY and CDR2 SVGEGT. The CDR3 is made up of 12 amino acids. V lost 6 bases, J lost 4 bases, and 10 bases lay in between. CDR3 sequence: CASSPQGYEQYF. In nucleotides, the CDR3 is TGTGCCAGCAGCCCCCAGGGTTACGAGCAGTACTTC.

This chain uses TRBV6-5 with TRBJ1-6, with a weak D call TRBD1 (5 bases). CDR3 length: 14 residues. The germline V and J ends were trimmed by 6 bases and 10 bases, with 16 bases remaining between them. Per the germline V gene, CDR1 is MNHEY and CDR2 is SVGAGI. Here the CDR3 DNA reads TGTGCCAGCAGGGCGGGACCGAAGCACTCACCCCTCCACTTT. Protein: CASRAGPKHSPLHF.

The V gene is TRBV10-3, the J gene TRBJ2-7, with D maybe TRBD1 (6 bases). Trimming removed 3 bases from V and 7 bases from J, with 10 bases in between. Germline V gene lookup returns CDR1 ENHRY and CDR2 SYGVKD. The CDR3 contains 12 residues. This chain's CDR3 is CAISDEGEEQYF. The CDR3 DNA reads TGTGCCATCAGTGACGAGGGGGAGGAGCAGTACTTC.

The chain has TRBV7-2 and TRBJ1-5; D gene unclear. V lost 0 bases and J 5 bases, leaving 5 bases between the germline ends. Germline V gene data show CDR1 as SGHTA and CDR2 as FQGNSA. The CDR3 spans 13 residues. CDR3 region: CASSLAEDQPQHF. The DNA of the CDR3 is TGTGCCAGCAGCTTAGCCGAGGATCAGCCCCAGCATTTT.

V gene TRBV19 combines with J gene TRBJ2-7, with TRBD1 matching 10 bases. The CDR3 length is 14 residues. The V and J ends lost 4 bases and 5 bases, in that order; junction bases with no gene match: 5. Germline V gene lookup returns CDR1 LNHDA and CDR2 SQIVND (reference sequence). The CDR3 reads CASSTQGQGNEQYF. For the CDR3, the DNA is TGTGCCAGTAGTACTCAGGGACAGGGGAACGAGCAGTACTTC.

This clone is classed as large. The chain has TRBV4-1 and TRBJ1-3, with a possible D match to TRBD1 (6 bases). Germline V gene data show CDR1 as MGHRA and CDR2 as YSYEKL. This CDR3 is 16 amino acids long. V was clipped by 0 bases and J by 8 bases, with 17 bases between them. The CDR3 here is CASSQDQGTVEYTIYF. The CDR3 DNA is TGCGCCAGCAGCCAAGATCAGGGGACGGTGGAGTACACCATATATTTT.

The rearrangement joins TRBV3-1 (or the pseudogene TRBV3-2) to TRBJ2-1, with 8 bases lining up with TRBD2. J lost 7 bases, V lost 1 base, and 15 bases had no gene match. Per germline, CDR1 LGHDT and CDR2 YNNKEL (reference sequence). The CDR3 is made up of 18 amino acids. The CDR3 reads CASSQVVSVLAGGNEQFF. The CDR3 bases are TGTGCCAGCAGCCAAGTCGTTTCCGTTCTAGCGGGTGGAAATGAGCAGTTCTTC.

The chain recombines TRBV28 with TRBJ1-5, with TRBD1 matching over 7 bases. V lost 5 bases, J lost 0 bases, and 7 bases stayed unmatched. The CDR3 sequence is 16 residues long. Per germline, CDR1 MDHEN and CDR2 SYDVKM. Here the CDR3 DNA reads TGTGCCAGCAGTGGACCTGGACAGGTTAGCAATCAGCCCCAGCATTTT. It codes for CASSGPGQVSNQPQHF.

The V and J genes are TRBV11-2 and TRBJ2-1; D possibly corresponds to TRBD2 (6 bases). Germline CDR1 and CDR2: SGHAT and FQNNGV. The CDR3 is made up of 18 amino acids. Trimming left V 4 bases short and J 0 bases short, with 19 bases between. CDR3 DNA sequence: TGTGCCAGCAGCTACGGCGGGAAGCGTAAGAGCTCCTACAATGAGCAGTTCTTC. Encoded protein: CASSYGGKRKSSYNEQFF.

The rearrangement links TRBV7-3 to TRBJ1-6; no definite D call. CDR1 and CDR2 from the germline V gene are SGHTA and FQGTGA. The germline V and J ends were trimmed by 4 bases and 2 bases, with 6 bases remaining between them. The CDR3 extends over 14 amino acids. The CDR3: CASSSGTYNSPLHF. Written as DNA, the CDR3 is TGTGCCAGCAGCTCCGGGACCTATAATTCACCCCTCCACTTT.

The rearrangement joins TRBV7-9 to TRBJ2-7, with D possibly TRBD1 on 6 matching bases. The V end was cut by 4 bases, the J end by 2 bases, with 12 bases between. The CDR3 covers 14 residues. Germline CDR1 reads SEHNR; CDR2 reads FQNEAQ (reference sequence). The CDR3, as DNA: TGTGCCAGCAGCTCCCTTCGGGACACCTACGAGCAGTACTTC. It yields the protein CASSSLRDTYEQYF.

The chain has TRBV18 and TRBJ2-5; tentatively, D is TRBD2 (6 bases). Germline V lookup: CDR1 KGHSH, CDR2 LQKENI. V lost 1 base and J lost 0, with 6 bases in between. This CDR3 is built from 14 residues. In DNA, the CDR3 is TGTGCCAGCTCACCACGGACTAACCAAGAGACCCAGTACTTC. This gives the protein CASSPRTNQETQYF.

The V gene is TRBV6-6, the J gene TRBJ1-1, with TRBD1 matching over 8 bases. Trimming at V came to 5 bases and at J to 3 bases, leaving 14 bases not matched to a gene. The CDR3 totals 17 residues. Looked up from germline, CDR1 is MNHNY and CDR2 is SVGAGI (reference sequence). For the CDR3, the DNA is TGTGCCAGCAGTCCCCGGACAGGGCTCTCTGGGGACACTGAAGCTTTCTTT. Residues: CASSPRTGLSGDTEAFF.

A few counts support this clone. The chain uses TRBV30 and TRBJ2-7; D is ambiguous. Trimming removed 2 bases at V and 2 bases at J, with 10 bases between. The germline gives CDR1 GTSNPN, CDR2 SVGIG (reference sequence). This CDR3 is 13 amino acids long. In DNA, the CDR3 is TGTGCCTGGAGTTGGAGCCTGACCTACGAGCAGTACTTC. Encoded protein: CAWSWSLTYEQYF.

The chain joins TRBV28 to TRBJ1-1, with TRBD1 as a possible D gene (6 bases). V was clipped by 6 bases and J by 5 bases, with 10 bases between them. In germline, CDR1 is MDHEN, CDR2 SYDVKM. There are 12 residues in the CDR3. CDR3 sequence: CASRIGGTEAFF. The CDR3 DNA reads TGTGCCAGCAGAATAGGGGGTACTGAAGCTTTCTTT.

This clone appeared a single time. The chain carries TRBV7-2 and TRBJ2-7, with D possibly being TRBD2 (6 bases). Trimming removed 3 bases at V and 5 bases at J, with 20 bases between. The germline V gene has CDR1 SGHTA and CDR2 FQGNSA. This CDR3 contains 16 residues. The DNA of the CDR3 is TGTGCCAGCAGCTTCCGGCTTCTAGGTTCGGGAGACGAGCAGTACTTC. Translation gives CASSFRLLGSGDEQYF.

This clone was found once. The V call is TRBV6-5, the J call TRBJ1-2, with 7 nucleotides matching TRBD1. V shed 5 bases, J shed 7 bases, and the junction held 4 bases outside the gene matches. Germline CDR1 and CDR2: MNHEY and SVGAGI. The CDR3 consists of 12 residues. CDR3 DNA sequence: TGTGCCAGCAGTACAGGGGTGGGTGGCTACACCTTC. This gives the protein CASSTGVGGYTF.

This clone showed up just a few times. The CDR3 DNA follows: TGTGCCATCGGGACTAGGGGGAACTACGAGCAGTACTTC. Amino acid sequence: CAIGTRGNYEQYF. The chain couples TRBV10-3 to TRBJ2-7; 8 bases agree with TRBD2. The V segment lost 8 bases and the J segment 3 bases; nucleotides outside the gene matches: 6. Germline V gene data show CDR1 as ENHRY and CDR2 as SYGVKD. The CDR3 spans 13 residues.

The rearrangement joins TRBV7-9 to TRBJ1-1; D is perhaps TRBD1 (5 bases). The CDR3 is 15 residues long. The V end was cut by 5 bases, the J end by 3 bases, with 16 bases between. CDR1 is SEHNR and CDR2 is FQNEAQ in the germline V gene (reference sequence). The CDR3 reads CASSPDRGDYTEAFF. The CDR3 DNA reads TGTGCCAGCAGCCCTGACCGGGGGGACTACACTGAAGCTTTCTTT.

The CDR3 spells CASKDRNYGYTF. In DNA, the CDR3 is TGTGCCAGCAAAGACAGGAACTATGGCTACACCTTC. The rearrangement joins TRBV2 to TRBJ1-2; TRBD1 is a possible D gene (6 bases). CDR3 length equals 12 residues. The germline V gene has CDR1 SNHLY and CDR2 FYNNEI. V dropped 7 bases and J dropped 2 bases, with 8 bases sitting between them.

The table lists this clone with a count of one. As DNA, the CDR3 is TGTGCCAGCAGCGTACCGCAGGACTCTGGGGCCAACGTCCTGACTTTC. Protein sequence: CASSVPQDSGANVLTF. This chain joins TRBV9 and TRBJ2-6, with no clear D. The CDR3 is 16 residues long. V gave up 1 base and J gave up 0 bases, with 8 bases separating them. The V gene's germline CDR1 is SGDLS and CDR2 YYNGEE. The variable domain in full, completed from reference TRBV9 and TRBJ2-6, reads DSGVTQTPKHLITATGQRVTLRCSPRSGDLSVYWYQQSLDQGLQFLIQYYNGEERAKGNILERFSAQQFPDLHSELNLSSLELGDSALYFCASSVPQDSGANVLTFGAGSRLTVL.

The chain uses TRBV2 and TRBJ1-2, with D possibly TRBD1 on 6 matching bases. The V end lost 7 bases, the J end lost 2 bases, and 11 bases lay between the germline ends. This CDR3 comprises 13 residues. Germline CDR1 is SNHLY and CDR2 is FYNNEI. The CDR3 bases are TGTGCCAGCACGAGGACAGCGAACTATGGCTACACCTTC. It encodes CASTRTANYGYTF.

The chain joins TRBV18 to TRBJ1-5; 9 nucleotides align to TRBD1. V trimming: 2 bases; J trimming: 9 bases; junction bases outside the gene matches: 8. The CDR3 totals 15 residues. CDR1 and CDR2 from the germline V gene are KGHSH and LQKENI. CDR3 loop: CASSPRQGQGAPQHF. Written as DNA, the CDR3 is TGTGCCAGCTCACCAAGGCAGGGACAGGGTGCGCCCCAGCATTTT.

V gene TRBV5-1 combines with J gene TRBJ1-2, with D hard to call. This CDR3 is built from 15 residues. V was cut by 4 bases and J by 4 bases, with 17 bases left in between. The germline gives CDR1 SGHRS, CDR2 YFSETQ. The CDR3 sequence is CASSVGGLRAYGYTF. Here the CDR3 DNA reads TGCGCCAGCAGCGTGGGCGGGTTAAGGGCCTATGGCTACACCTTC. Together with reference TRBV5-1 and TRBJ1-2, the CDR3 gives the full variable domain: KAGVTQTPRYLIKTRGQQVTLSCSPISGHRSVSWYQQTPGQGLQFLFEYFSETQRNKGNFPGRFSGRQFSNSRSEMNVSTLELGDSALYLCASSVGGLRAYGYTFGSGTRLTVV.

The chain has TRBV7-6 and TRBJ2-1; 11 bases are a match to TRBD2. The CDR3 extends over 15 amino acids. V lost 5 bases to trimming and J lost 2 bases; unmatched junction nucleotides: 2. Germline values: CDR1 SGHVS, CDR2 FNYEAQ. The CDR3: CASSPGLAAYNEQFF. For the CDR3, the DNA is TGTGCCAGCAGCCCGGGACTAGCGGCCTACAATGAGCAGTTCTTC.

In this sample, this clone turned up a few times. V is TRBV27 and J is TRBJ2-1; TRBD2 agrees at 11 bases. The CDR3 consists of 16 residues. The germline CDR1 and CDR2 sequences are MNHEY and SMNVEV (reference sequence). With 5 bases clipped from V and 4 bases from J, the junction kept 7 bases outside the gene matches. CDR3 in amino acids: CASSRLAGLQYNEQFF. Written as DNA, the CDR3 is TGTGCCAGCAGTCGACTAGCGGGACTTCAATACAATGAGCAGTTCTTC.

This clone occurred a few times. The chain employs TRBV21-1 and TRBJ1-5. TRBV21-1 is given as a pseudogene. The CDR3 runs 15 residues. The CDR3 DNA reads TGTGCCAGCAGTTATGGGGGGGAAAGCAATCAGCCCCAGCATTTT. This sequence encodes CASSYGGESNQPQHF.